The clone carrying this T cell receptor beta chain was picked up many times. Its antigen is still unknown. This entry belongs to a study of cytomegalovirus exposure and HLA in healthy donors. Study-wide results and caveats: HLA restriction was apparent for most CMV-associated TCR beta chains in a later analysis. Later on, an analysis showed TCR association rates differing by HLA locus, with DRB1 the most and HLA-C the fewest.

CDR1 is SQVTM, CDR2 ANQGSEA, per germline. The trim removed 7 bases at V and 13 bases at J, leaving 15 bases unmatched. CDR3 length: 12 residues. Use of 60 Vbeta and 13 Jbeta primers characterized the PCR. Sequenced by immunoSEQ multiplex PCR; TCRdb stores in-frame clones only, minus some. The sample has 100,000 or so clones; 75% are singletons. Sample: PBMCs. The chain recombines TRBV29-1 with TRBJ1-2, with TRBD1 identical over 7 bases. The receptor's source is a woman between 18 and 29 years old in good health and CMV-seropositive. The CDR3 is CSANPGQALSTF. In DNA form, the CDR3 reads TGCAGCGCAAACCCCGGACAGGCGCTGAGCACCTTC.